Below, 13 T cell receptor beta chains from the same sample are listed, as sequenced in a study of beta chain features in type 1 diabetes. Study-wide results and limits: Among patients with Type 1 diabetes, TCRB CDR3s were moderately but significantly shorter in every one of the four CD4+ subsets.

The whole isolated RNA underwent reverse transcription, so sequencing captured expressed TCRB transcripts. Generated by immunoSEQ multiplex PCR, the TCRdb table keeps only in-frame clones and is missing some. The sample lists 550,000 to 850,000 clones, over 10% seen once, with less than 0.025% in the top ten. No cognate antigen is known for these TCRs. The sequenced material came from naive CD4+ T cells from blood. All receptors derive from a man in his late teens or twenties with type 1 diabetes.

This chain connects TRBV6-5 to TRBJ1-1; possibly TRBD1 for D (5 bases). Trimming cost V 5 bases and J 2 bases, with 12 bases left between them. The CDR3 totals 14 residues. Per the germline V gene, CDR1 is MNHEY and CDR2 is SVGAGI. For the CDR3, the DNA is TGTGCCAGCAGTCATCGGGACGTAAACACTGAAGCTTTCTTT. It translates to CASSHRDVNTEAFF.

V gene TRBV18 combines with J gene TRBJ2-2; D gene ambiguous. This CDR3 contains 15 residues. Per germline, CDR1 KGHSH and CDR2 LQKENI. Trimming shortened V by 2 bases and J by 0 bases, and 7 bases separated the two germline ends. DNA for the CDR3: TGTGCCAGCTCACCAAGAAGTACGAACACCGGGGAGCTGTTTTTT. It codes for CASSPRSTNTGELFF.

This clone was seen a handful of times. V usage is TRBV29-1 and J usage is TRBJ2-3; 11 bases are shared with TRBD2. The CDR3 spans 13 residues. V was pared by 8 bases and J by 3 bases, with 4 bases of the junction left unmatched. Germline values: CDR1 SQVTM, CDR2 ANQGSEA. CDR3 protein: CSRSGGATDTQYF. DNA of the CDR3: TGCAGCCGTAGCGGGGGGGCGACAGATACGCAGTATTTT.

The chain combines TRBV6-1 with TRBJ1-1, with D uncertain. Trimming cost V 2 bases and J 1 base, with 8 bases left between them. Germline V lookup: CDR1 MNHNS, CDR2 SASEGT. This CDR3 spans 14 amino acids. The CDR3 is CASSEFPGNTEAFF. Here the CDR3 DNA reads TGTGCCAGCAGTGAATTCCCCGGGAACACTGAAGCTTTCTTT.

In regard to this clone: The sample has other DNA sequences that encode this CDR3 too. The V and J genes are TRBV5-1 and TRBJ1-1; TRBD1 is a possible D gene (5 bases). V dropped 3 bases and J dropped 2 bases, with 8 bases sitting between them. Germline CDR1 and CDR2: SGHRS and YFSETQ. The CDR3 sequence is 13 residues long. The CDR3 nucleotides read TGCGCCAGCAGCTCCCAGGGTAACACTGAAGCTTTCTTT. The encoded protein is CASSSQGNTEAFF.

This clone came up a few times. Here the CDR3 reads CASSRGGEQYF. The CDR3 DNA sequence: TGTGCCTCGTCCCGCGGGGGCGAGCAGTACTTC. The rearrangement links TRBV30 to TRBJ2-7; 7 bases align to TRBD2. This CDR3 contains 11 residues. The J segment lost 6 bases and the V segment lost 7 bases, leaving 6 bases of the junction unmatched. Germline V gives CDR1 GTSNPN, CDR2 SVGIG (reference sequence).

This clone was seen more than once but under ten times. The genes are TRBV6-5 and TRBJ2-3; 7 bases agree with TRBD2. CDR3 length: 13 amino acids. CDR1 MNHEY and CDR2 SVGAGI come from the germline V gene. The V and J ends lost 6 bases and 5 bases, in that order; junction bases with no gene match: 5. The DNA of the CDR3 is TGTGCCAGCAGGGGAGCGGGAATAGATACGCAGTATTTT. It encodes CASRGAGIDTQYF.

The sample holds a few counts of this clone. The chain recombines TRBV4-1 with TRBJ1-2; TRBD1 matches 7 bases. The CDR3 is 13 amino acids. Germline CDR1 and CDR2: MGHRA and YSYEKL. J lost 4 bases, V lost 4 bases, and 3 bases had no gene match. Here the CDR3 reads CASSRDSPYGYTF. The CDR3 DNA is TGCGCCAGCAGCCGGGACAGCCCCTATGGCTACACCTTC.

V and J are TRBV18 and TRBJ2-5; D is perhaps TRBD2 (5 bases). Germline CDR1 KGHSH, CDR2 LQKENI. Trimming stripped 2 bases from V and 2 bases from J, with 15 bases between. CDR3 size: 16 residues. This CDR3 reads CASSPFGSVVQETQYF. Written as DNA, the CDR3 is TGTGCCAGCTCACCATTTGGTAGCGTCGTACAAGAGACCCAGTACTTC.

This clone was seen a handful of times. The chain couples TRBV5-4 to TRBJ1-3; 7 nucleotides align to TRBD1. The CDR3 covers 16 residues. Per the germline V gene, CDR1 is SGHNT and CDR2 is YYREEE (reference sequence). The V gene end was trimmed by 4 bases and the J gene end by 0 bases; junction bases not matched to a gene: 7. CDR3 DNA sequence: TGTGCCAGCAGCCTGCGGACAGGCTTCTCTGGAAACACCATATATTTT. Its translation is CASSLRTGFSGNTIYF.

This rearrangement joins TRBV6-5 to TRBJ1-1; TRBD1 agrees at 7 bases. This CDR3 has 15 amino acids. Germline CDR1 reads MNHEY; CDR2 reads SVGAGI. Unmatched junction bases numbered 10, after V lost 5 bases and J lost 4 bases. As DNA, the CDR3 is TGTGCCAGCAGTCCGACTACAGGGGTGGGCACTGAAGCTTTCTTT. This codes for CASSPTTGVGTEAFF.

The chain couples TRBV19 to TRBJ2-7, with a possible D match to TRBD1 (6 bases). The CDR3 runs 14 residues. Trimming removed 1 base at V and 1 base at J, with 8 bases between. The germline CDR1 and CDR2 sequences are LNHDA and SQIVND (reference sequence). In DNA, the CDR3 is TGTGCCAGTAGTATAGTGACAGGATCCTACGAGCAGTACTTC. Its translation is CASSIVTGSYEQYF.

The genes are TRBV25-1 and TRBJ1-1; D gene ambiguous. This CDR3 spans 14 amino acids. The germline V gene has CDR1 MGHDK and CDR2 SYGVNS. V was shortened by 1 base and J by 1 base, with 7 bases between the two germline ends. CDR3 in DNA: TGTGCCAGCAGTGAATCTTGGGGGAACACTGAAGCTTTCTTT. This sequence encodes CASSESWGNTEAFF.